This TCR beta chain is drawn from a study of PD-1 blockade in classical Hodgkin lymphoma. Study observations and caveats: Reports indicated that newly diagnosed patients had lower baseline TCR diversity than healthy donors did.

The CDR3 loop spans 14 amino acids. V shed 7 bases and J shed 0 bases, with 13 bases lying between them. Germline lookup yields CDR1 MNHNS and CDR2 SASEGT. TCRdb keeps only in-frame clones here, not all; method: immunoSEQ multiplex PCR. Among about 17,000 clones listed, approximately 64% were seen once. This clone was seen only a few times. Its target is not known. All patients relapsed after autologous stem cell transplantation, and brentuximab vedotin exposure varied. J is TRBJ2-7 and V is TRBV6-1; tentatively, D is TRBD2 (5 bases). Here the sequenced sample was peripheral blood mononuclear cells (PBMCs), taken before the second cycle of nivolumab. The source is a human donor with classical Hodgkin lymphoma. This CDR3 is CASIQSGSSYEQYF. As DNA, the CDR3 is TGTGCCAGCATTCAGTCGGGGAGCTCCTACGAGCAGTACTTC.